This T cell receptor (beta chain) comes out of a study of blood T cell repertoires in COVID-19. Across the whole study: Spain, Italy and the United States supplied samples that represented acute and convalescent COVID-19.

V gave up 6 bases and J gave up 3 bases; unmatched junction bases: 5. The CDR3 covers 12 residues. Germline lookup yields CDR1 GTSNPN and CDR2 SVGIG (reference sequence). Under the authors' procedure: Nucleated cell number was recorded as an estimate derived from reference gene primer amplification. Some clones are missing from TCRdb's copy, which holds only in-frame ones; the method was immunoSEQ multiplex PCR. V, J and clone size are those of that table, while D and trimming were read from the DNA. The sample yields under 350,000 clones, about nine tenths seen once. All enrollees were roughly 18 to 95 years old and from around 25 US areas. Which cohort a participant joined came from the clinical history participants gave.

This sequence originates from a woman aged 18-29 years who had recovered from COVID-19. The source material was PBMCs or T cells enriched from blood (not recorded which). The chain links TRBV30 to TRBJ2-7; 7 nucleotides agree with TRBD1. The CDR3 is CACQDRFYEQYF. The CDR3 DNA reads as TGTGCCTGTCAGGACAGGTTCTACGAGCAGTACTTC.